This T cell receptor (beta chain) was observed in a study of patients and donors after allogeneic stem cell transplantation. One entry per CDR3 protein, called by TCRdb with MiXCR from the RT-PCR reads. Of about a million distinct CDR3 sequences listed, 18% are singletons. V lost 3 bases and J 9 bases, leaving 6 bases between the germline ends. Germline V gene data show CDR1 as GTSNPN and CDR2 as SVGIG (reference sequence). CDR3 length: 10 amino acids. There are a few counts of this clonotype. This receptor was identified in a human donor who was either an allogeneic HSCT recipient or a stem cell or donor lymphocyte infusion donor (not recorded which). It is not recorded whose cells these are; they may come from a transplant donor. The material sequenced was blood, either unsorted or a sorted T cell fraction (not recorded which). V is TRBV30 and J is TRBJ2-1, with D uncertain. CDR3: CAWRESEQFF. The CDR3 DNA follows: TGTGCCTGGAGGGAGAGTGAGCAGTTCTTC.